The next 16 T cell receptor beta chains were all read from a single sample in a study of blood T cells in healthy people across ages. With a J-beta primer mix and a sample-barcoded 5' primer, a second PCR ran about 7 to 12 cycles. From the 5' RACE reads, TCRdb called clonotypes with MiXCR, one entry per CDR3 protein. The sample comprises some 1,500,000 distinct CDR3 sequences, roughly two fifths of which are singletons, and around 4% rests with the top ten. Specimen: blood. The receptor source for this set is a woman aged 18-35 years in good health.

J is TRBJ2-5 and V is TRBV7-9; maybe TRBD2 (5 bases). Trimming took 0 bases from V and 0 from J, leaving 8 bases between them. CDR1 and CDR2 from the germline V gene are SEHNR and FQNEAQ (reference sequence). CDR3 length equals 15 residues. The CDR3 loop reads CASSLAWRNQETQYF. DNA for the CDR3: TGTGCCAGCAGCTTAGCCTGGAGGAACCAAGAGACCCAGTACTTC.

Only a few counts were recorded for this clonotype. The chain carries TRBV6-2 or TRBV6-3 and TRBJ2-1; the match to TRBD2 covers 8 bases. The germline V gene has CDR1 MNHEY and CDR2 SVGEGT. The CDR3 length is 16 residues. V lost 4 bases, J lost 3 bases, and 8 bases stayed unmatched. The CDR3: CASSSPSGSNYNEQFF. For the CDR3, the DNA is TGTGCCAGCAGTTCCCCTAGCGGGTCGAACTACAATGAGCAGTTCTTC.

CDR3 sequence: CALRTEGSNGYTF. The CDR3, as DNA: TGTGCCTTAAGGACAGAGGGGAGCAATGGCTACACCTTC. V and J are TRBV30 and TRBJ1-2; TRBD1 might be the D (6 bases). From germline, CDR1 is GTSNPN and CDR2 SVGIG (reference sequence). The CDR3 is made up of 13 amino acids. The ends were cut back, 7 bases at V and 6 bases at J, with 18 bases in the middle.

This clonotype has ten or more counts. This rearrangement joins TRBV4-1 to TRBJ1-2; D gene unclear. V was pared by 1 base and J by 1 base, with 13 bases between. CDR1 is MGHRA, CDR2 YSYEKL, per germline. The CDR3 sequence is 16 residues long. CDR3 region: CASSQATAGLNYGYTF. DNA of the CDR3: TGCGCCAGCAGCCAAGCGACGGCAGGTCTTAACTATGGCTACACCTTC.

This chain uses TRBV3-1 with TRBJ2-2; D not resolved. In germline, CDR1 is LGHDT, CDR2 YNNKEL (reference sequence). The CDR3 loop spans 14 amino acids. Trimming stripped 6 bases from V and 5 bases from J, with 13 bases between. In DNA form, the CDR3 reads TGTGCCAGCAGTAACGTCGAAGGTACCGGGGAGCTGTTTTTT. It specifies CASSNVEGTGELFF.

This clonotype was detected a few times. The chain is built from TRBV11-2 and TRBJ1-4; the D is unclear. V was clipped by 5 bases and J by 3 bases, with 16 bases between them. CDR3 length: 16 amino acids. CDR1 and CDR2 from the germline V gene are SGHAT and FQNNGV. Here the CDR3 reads CASSKAPGFSNEKLFF. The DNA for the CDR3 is TGTGCCAGCAGCAAAGCCCCCGGGTTCTCTAATGAAAAACTGTTTTTT. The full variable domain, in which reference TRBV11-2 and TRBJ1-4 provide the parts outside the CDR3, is EAGVAQSPRYKIIEKRQSVAFWCNPISGHATLYWYQQILGQGPKLLIQFQNNGVVDDSQLPKDRFSAERLKGVDSTLKIQPAKLEDSAVYLCASSKAPGFSNEKLFFGSGTQLSVL.

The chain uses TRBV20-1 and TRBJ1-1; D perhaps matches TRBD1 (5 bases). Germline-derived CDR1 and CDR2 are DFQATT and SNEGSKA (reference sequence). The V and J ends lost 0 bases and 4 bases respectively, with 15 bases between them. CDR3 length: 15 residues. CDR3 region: CSARDYRRTGTEAFF. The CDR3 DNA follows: TGCAGTGCTAGAGATTACAGGAGGACCGGCACTGAAGCTTTCTTT.

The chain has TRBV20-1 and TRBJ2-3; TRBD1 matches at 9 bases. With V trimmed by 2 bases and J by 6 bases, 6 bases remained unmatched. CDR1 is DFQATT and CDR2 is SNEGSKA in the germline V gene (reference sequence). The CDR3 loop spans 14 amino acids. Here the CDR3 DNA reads TGCAGTGCTAGACCCGGGACAGGGTTTGATACGCAGTATTTT. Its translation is CSARPGTGFDTQYF.

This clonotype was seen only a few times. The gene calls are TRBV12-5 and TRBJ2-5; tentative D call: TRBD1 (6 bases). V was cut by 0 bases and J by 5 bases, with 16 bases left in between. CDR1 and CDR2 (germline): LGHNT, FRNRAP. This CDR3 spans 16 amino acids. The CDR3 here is CASGLVLSQGPETQYF. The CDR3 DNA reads TGTGCTAGTGGTTTGGTATTGTCACAGGGCCCCGAGACCCAGTACTTC.

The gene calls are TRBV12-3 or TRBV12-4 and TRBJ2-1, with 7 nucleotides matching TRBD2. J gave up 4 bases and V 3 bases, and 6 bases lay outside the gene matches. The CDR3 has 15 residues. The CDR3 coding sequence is TGTGCCAGCAGTTTGCTAGCGGCCCTTTACAATGAGCAGTTCTTC. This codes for CASSLLAALYNEQFF.

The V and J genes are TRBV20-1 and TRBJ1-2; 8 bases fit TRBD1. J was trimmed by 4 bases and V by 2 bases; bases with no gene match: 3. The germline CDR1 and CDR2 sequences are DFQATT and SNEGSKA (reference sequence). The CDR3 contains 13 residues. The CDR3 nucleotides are TGCAGTGCTAGAAAGGACAGGGCCTATGGCTACACCTTC. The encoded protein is CSARKDRAYGYTF.

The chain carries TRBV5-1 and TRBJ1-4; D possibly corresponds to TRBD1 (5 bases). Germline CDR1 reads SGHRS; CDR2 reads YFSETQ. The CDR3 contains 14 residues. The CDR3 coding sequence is TGCGCAGTAACTGGGGACTTCTTGAGTGAAAAACTGTTTTTT. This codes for CAVTGDFLSEKLFF.

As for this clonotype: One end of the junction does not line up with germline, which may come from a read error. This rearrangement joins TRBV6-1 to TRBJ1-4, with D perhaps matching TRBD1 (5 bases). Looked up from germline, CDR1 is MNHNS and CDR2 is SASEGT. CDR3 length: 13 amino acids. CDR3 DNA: TGTGTCAGCAGTGAAAGTCAGGGACGCAAACTGTTTTTT. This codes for CVSSESQGRKLFF.

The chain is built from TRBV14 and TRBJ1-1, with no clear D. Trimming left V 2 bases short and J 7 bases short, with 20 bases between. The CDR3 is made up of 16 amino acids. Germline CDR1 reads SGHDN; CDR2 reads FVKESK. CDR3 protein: CASSQLVGGRFLEAFF. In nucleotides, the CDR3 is TGTGCCAGCAGCCAATTGGTTGGTGGTCGGTTTCTTGAAGCTTTCTTT.

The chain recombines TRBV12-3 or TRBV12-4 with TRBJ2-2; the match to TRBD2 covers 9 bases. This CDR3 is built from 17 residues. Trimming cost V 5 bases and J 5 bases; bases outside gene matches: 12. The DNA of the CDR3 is TGTGCCAGCAGTGCATCCAGGGATCTAGCGGGGACCGGGGAGCTGTTTTTT. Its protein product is CASSASRDLAGTGELFF.

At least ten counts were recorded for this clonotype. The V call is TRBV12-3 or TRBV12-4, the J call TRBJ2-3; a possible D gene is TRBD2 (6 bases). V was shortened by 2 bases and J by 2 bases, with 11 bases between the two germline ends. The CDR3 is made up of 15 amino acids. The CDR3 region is CASSLKAGNTDTQYF. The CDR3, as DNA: TGTGCCAGCAGTTTAAAGGCGGGAAACACAGATACGCAGTATTTT.